A selection of T cell receptor beta chains follows, all from one sample in a study of blood T cell repertoires in COVID-19. Sequencing was performed with immunoSEQ multiplex PCR; in TCRdb, only in-frame clones are kept and a portion is missing. The sample has tens of thousands of clones, roughly 91% seen once. Sequenced sample: peripheral blood. These receptors all come from a man in his fifties or sixties with active COVID-19. Each CDR3 is given with its conserved first and last residue. D genes are given only for firm matches. Only some rows state a clone size, as once, few, many or a class for expanded clones.

v_call: TRBV7-8; j_call: TRBJ2-7; d_call: TRBD1; clone_size: -; cdr3_nt: TGTGCCAGCAGCCAAAGGCTCCGGGACAGGGGGATCGAGCAGTACTTC; cdr3_aa: CASSQRLRDRGIEQYF
v_call: TRBV4-1; j_call: TRBJ1-2; d_call: -; clone_size: -; cdr3_nt: TGCGCCAGCAGCCGGATTGGGAGAGGGCGCGGTAACTATGGCTACACCTTC; cdr3_aa: CASSRIGRGRGNYGYTF
v_call: TRBV27; j_call: TRBJ2-7; d_call: -; clone_size: -; cdr3_nt: TGTGCCAGCAGTTTCGGACATAGCTCCTACGAGCAGTACTTC; cdr3_aa: CASSFGHSSYEQYF
v_call: TRBV19; j_call: TRBJ2-1; d_call: -; clone_size: -; cdr3_nt: TGTGCCAGTAGTGCCCGGGACTCGGAGTTCTTC; cdr3_aa: CASSARDSEFF
v_call: TRBV3-1/TRBV3-2; j_call: TRBJ2-3; d_call: TRBD2; clone_size: -; cdr3_nt: TGTGCCAGCAGCCCGACTAGCGGGAGCACAGATACGCAGTATTTT; cdr3_aa: CASSPTSGSTDTQYF
v_call: TRBV19; j_call: TRBJ1-5; d_call: -; clone_size: -; cdr3_nt: TGTGCCAGTAGTAGTGCAGACAATCAGCCCCAGCATTTT; cdr3_aa: CASSSADNQPQHF
v_call: TRBV12-3/TRBV12-4; j_call: TRBJ2-2; d_call: -; clone_size: -; cdr3_nt: TGTGCCAGCGAGCTGAACACCGGGGAGCTGTTTTTT; cdr3_aa: CASELNTGELFF
v_call: TRBV7-2; j_call: TRBJ2-1; d_call: -; clone_size: -; cdr3_nt: TGTGCCAGCAGCAAAGTGGGGGGAGGCCAGTTCTTC; cdr3_aa: CASSKVGGGQFF
v_call: TRBV2; j_call: TRBJ1-5; d_call: -; clone_size: -; cdr3_nt: TGTGCCAGCAGTGACGGGGCGGGGGCTGGGGATTATAGCAATCAGCCCCAGCATTTT; cdr3_aa: CASSDGAGAGDYSNQPQHF
v_call: TRBV19; j_call: TRBJ2-5; d_call: -; clone_size: -; cdr3_nt: TGTGCCAGTTGGGGGACACACCAAGAGACCCAGTACTTC; cdr3_aa: CASWGTHQETQYF
v_call: TRBV15; j_call: TRBJ2-7; d_call: -; clone_size: -; cdr3_nt: TGTGCCACCAGCAGGGAGTACTACTACGAGCAGTACTTC; cdr3_aa: CATSREYYYEQYF
v_call: TRBV9; j_call: TRBJ1-4; d_call: TRBD1; clone_size: few; cdr3_nt: TGTGCCAGCAGCCCCCGGTCTTGGACAGGGCCTAATGAAAAACTGTTTTTT; cdr3_aa: CASSPRSWTGPNEKLFF